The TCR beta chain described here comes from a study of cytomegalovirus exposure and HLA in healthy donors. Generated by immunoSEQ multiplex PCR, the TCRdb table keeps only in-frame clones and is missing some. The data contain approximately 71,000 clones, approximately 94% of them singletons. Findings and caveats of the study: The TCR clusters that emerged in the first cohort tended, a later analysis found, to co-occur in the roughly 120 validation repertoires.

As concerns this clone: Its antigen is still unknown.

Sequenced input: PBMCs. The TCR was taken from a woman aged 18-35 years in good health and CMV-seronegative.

The DNA for the CDR3 is TGCAGCGCCCCGGGCACTAGCGGGGGATTCACAGATACGCAGTATTTT. Translation gives CSAPGTSGGFTDTQYF. This chain links TRBV29-1 with TRBJ2-3; 11 bases are a match to TRBD2. Germline V lookup: CDR1 SQVTM, CDR2 ANQGSEA. CDR3 size: 16 residues. The V segment lost 7 bases and the J segment 2 bases; nucleotides outside the gene matches: 11.